Given below is one TCR beta chain in context. Its target is unknown. Method: immunoSEQ multiplex PCR; TCRdb's copy keeps in-frame clones and lacks some. The sample shows about 53,000 clones, around 84% of them seen only once. This entry comes from a study of T cells after posttransplantation cyclophosphamide. Study findings and constraints: After PTCy, TRB diversity resembled that of CNI/methotrexate controls. TRB overlap between skin or GI tissue T cells and blood was limited.

CDR1 and CDR2 (germline): MGHDK, SYGVNS. CDR3 size: 13 residues. V was clipped by 2 bases and J by 4 bases, with 8 bases between them. The V call is TRBV25-1, the J call TRBJ1-2; D is uncertain. The specimen sequenced was PBMCs. The sequence derives from a man aged 25-45 years with a blood cancer, CMV-positive, and with a related stem cell donor. Written as DNA, the CDR3 is TGTGCCAGCAGTGAAGGCAGTATCTATGGCTACACCTTC. Encoded protein: CASSEGSIYGYTF.